Presented here are 13 T cell receptor beta chains from one specimen sequenced in a study of PD-1 blockade in classical Hodgkin lymphoma. No patient escaped relapse after autologous stem cell transplantation, and brentuximab vedotin exposure varied. TCRdb keeps only in-frame clones here, not all; method: immunoSEQ multiplex PCR. The sample has approximately 43,000 clones; around 87% are singletons. The input for sequencing was peripheral blood mononuclear cells (PBMCs), taken before the second cycle of nivolumab. The receptors come from a human donor with classical Hodgkin lymphoma.

The rearrangement links TRBV27 to TRBJ2-7, with 7 bases fitting TRBD1. The CDR3 consists of 14 residues. Unmatched junction bases numbered 3, after V lost 4 bases and J lost 0 bases. The germline V gene encodes CDR1 MNHEY and CDR2 SMNVEV (reference sequence). This CDR3 reads CASSWDSLSYEQYF. The CDR3 DNA reads TGTGCCAGCAGTTGGGACAGCCTCTCCTACGAGCAGTACTTC.

The chain links TRBV5-1 to TRBJ2-7; 9 nucleotides align to TRBD1. The CDR3 is 15 residues long. Germline CDR1 SGHRS, CDR2 YFSETQ. The V gene end was trimmed by 0 bases and the J gene end by 1 base; junction bases not matched to a gene: 2. CDR3 sequence (DNA): TGCGCCAGCAGCTTGGTCGGACAGGGGTCCTACGAGCAGTACTTC. Protein product: CASSLVGQGSYEQYF.

This chain joins TRBV4-1 and TRBJ1-5; D is perhaps TRBD1 (5 bases). Between the trimmed V and J ends, which lost 5 bases and 0 bases, there was a span of 11 bases. The CDR3 is made up of 15 amino acids. The V gene's germline CDR1 is MGHRA and CDR2 YSYEKL. CDR3 DNA sequence: TGCGCCAGCAGCGATGGGACTCATAGCAATCAGCCCCAGCATTTT. Amino acid sequence: CASSDGTHSNQPQHF.

V is TRBV15 and J is TRBJ1-4, with 10 bases lining up with TRBD1. Losses at the gene ends were 2 bases for V and 0 bases for J; bases not matched to a gene: 3. The CDR3 covers 17 residues. CDR1 and CDR2 (germline): LNHNV, YYDKDF (reference sequence). The CDR3 sequence is CATSRPGQGATNEKLFF. CDR3 DNA: TGTGCCACCAGCAGACCTGGACAGGGGGCAACTAATGAAAAACTGTTTTTT.

The chain has TRBV7-2 and TRBJ2-5; D is ambiguous. The V gene's germline CDR1 is SGHTA and CDR2 FQGNSA. The CDR3 spans 13 residues. Trimming cost V 5 bases and J 1 base, with 8 bases left between them. The CDR3: CASSRGTQETQYF. Here the CDR3 DNA reads TGTGCCAGCAGCAGAGGAACCCAAGAGACCCAGTACTTC.

The rearrangement uses TRBV10-3 and TRBJ1-1; possible D gene TRBD1, 5 bases. V was cut by 7 bases and J by 10 bases, with 19 bases left in between. The CDR3 is 13 residues long. Germline CDR1 reads ENHRY; CDR2 reads SYGVKD. The CDR3 coding sequence is TGTGCCATCACCTCGGGACGATCCTCGGGAGCTTTCTTT. Translated, it gives CAITSGRSSGAFF.

J is TRBJ2-7 and V is TRBV28, with 7 bases lining up with TRBD1. This CDR3 has 14 residues. Germline CDR1 MDHEN, CDR2 SYDVKM. J lost 3 bases, V lost 5 bases, and 7 bases had no gene match. The chain's CDR3 is CASSLLAGGYEQYF. DNA for the CDR3: TGTGCCAGCAGTCTCCTAGCAGGGGGCTACGAGCAGTACTTC.

The rearrangement links TRBV7-8 to TRBJ2-1; 12 bases agree with TRBD2. Germline CDR1 SGHVS, CDR2 FQNEAQ. The J segment lost 9 bases and the V segment lost 5 bases, leaving 11 bases of the junction unmatched. CDR3 size: 16 residues. The DNA for the CDR3 is TGTGCCAGCAGCGTCCCGACTAGCGGGAGAAGAGGTGAGCAGTTCTTC. It translates to CASSVPTSGRRGEQFF.

The V gene is TRBV28, the J gene TRBJ1-4; D perhaps matches TRBD1 (6 bases). CDR3 size: 16 residues. Between the trimmed V and J ends, which lost 9 bases and 0 bases, there was a span of 17 bases. Germline V gives CDR1 MDHEN, CDR2 SYDVKM. CDR3 protein: CASYTQDRPTNEKLFF. In DNA, the CDR3 is TGTGCCAGTTATACCCAGGACAGACCAACTAATGAAAAACTGTTTTTT. Variable domain in full (rest from reference TRBV28 and TRBJ1-4): DVKVTQSSRYLVKRTGEKVFLECVQDMDHENMFWYRQDPGLGLRLIYFSYDVKMKEKGDIPEGYSVSREKKERFSLILESASTNQTSMYLCASYTQDRPTNEKLFFGSGTQLSVL.

The V call is TRBV7-9, the J call TRBJ2-2; D call uncertain. V lost 5 bases and J 7 bases, leaving 14 bases between the germline ends. There are 14 residues in the CDR3. The germline gives CDR1 SEHNR, CDR2 FQNEAQ (reference sequence). The CDR3 DNA is TGTGCCAGCAGCGTTGACTGGGCTGGCGGGGAGCTGTTTTTT. Its protein product is CASSVDWAGGELFF.

J is TRBJ2-3 and V is TRBV7-8, with 7 positions matching TRBD2. Per the germline V gene, CDR1 is SGHVS and CDR2 is FQNEAQ. V shed 5 bases, J shed 1 base, and the junction held 3 bases outside the gene matches. This CDR3 has 14 amino acids. The CDR3 spells CASSPSGGTDTQYF. The CDR3 nucleotides read TGTGCCAGCAGCCCAAGCGGGGGCACAGATACGCAGTATTTT. Supplemented by reference TRBV7-8 and TRBJ2-3, the full variable domain reads GAGVSQSPRYKVAKRGQDVALRCDPISGHVSLFWYQQALGQGPEFLTYFQNEAQLDKSGLPSDRFFAERPEGSVSTLKIQRTQQEDSAVYLCASSPSGGTDTQYFGPGTRLTVL.

To note about this clone: At one end, the junction sequence differs from germline, possibly due to a read error. This chain links TRBV7-3 with TRBJ2-1; tentatively, D is TRBD1 or TRBD2 (6 bases each). The germline CDR1 and CDR2 sequences are SGHTA and FQGTGA. The CDR3 covers 15 residues. CDR3 region: CASSLSGGIYHEQFF. DNA for the CDR3: TGTGCCAGCAGCTTATCCGGGGGCATCTACCATGAGCAGTTCTTC.

V gene TRBV11-1 combines with J gene TRBJ1-1; possible D gene TRBD1, 5 bases. The germline V gene encodes CDR1 SGHAT and CDR2 FQDESV (reference sequence). The CDR3 length is 14 residues. Trimming took 6 bases from V and 3 from J, leaving 14 bases between them. The CDR3: CASRRGDADTEAFF. The DNA for the CDR3 is TGTGCCAGCAGGAGAGGGGATGCGGACACTGAAGCTTTCTTT.